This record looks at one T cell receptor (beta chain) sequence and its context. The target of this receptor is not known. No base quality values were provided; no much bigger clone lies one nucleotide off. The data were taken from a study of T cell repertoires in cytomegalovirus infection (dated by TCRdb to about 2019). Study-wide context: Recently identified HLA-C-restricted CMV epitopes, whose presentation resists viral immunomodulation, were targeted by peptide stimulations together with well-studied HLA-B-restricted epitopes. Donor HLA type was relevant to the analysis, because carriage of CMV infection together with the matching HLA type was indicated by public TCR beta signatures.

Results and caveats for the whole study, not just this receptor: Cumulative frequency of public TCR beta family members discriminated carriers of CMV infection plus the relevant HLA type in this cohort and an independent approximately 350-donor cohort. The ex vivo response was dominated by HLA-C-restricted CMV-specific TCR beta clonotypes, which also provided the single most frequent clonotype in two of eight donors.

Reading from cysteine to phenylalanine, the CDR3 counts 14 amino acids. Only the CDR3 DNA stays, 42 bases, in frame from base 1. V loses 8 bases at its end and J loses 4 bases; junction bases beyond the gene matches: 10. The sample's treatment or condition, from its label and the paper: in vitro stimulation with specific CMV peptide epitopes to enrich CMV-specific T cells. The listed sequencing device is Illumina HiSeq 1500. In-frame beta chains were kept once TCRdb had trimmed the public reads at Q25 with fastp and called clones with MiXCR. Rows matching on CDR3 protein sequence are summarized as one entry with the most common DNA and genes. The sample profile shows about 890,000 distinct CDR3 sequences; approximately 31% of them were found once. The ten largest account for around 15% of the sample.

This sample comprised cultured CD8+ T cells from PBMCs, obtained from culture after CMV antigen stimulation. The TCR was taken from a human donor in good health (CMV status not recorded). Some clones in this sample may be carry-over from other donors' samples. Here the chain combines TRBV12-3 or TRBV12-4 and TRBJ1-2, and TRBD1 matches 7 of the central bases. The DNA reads TGTGCCAGCCTACGGCAGGGGGATCTCTATGGCTACACCTTC. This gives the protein CASLRQGDLYGYTF.